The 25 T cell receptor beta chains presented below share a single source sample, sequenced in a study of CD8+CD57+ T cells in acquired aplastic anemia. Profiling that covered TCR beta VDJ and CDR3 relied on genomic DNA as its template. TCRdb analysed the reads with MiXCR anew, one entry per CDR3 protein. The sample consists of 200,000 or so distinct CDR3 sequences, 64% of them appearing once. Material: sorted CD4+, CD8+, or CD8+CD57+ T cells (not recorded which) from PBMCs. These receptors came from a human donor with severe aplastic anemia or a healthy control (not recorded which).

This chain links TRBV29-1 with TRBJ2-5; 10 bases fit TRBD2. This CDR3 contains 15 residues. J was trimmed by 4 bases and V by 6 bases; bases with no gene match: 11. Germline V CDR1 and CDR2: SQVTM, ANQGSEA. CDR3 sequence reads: CSVGASGGLGETQYF. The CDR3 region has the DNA TGCAGCGTCGGGGCTAGCGGGGGTTTAGGAGAGACCCAGTACTTC.

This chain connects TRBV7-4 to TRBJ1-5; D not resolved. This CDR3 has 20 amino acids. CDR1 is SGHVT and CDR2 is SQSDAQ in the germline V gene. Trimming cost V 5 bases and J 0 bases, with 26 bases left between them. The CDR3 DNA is TGTGCCAGCAGCCAAGATCCGCAAGGGCCGGGCGGCTTTAGCAATCAGCCCCAGCATTTT. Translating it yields CASSQDPQGPGGFSNQPQHF.

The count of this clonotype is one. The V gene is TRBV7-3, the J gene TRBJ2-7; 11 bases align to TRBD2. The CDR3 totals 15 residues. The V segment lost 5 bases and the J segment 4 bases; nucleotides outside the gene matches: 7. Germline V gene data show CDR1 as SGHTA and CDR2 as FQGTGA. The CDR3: CASSELAGVRYEQYF. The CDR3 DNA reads TGTGCCAGCAGCGAACTAGCGGGAGTTCGGTACGAGCAGTACTTC. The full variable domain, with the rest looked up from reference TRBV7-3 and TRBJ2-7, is GAGVSQTPSNKVTEKGKYVELRCDPISGHTALYWYRQSLGQGPEFLIYFQGTGAADDSGLPNDRFFAVRPEGSVSTLKIQRTERGDSAVYLCASSELAGVRYEQYFGPGTRLTVT.

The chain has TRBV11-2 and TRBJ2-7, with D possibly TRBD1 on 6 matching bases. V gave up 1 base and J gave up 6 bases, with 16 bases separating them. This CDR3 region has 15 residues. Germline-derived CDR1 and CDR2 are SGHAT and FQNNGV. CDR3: CASSLVGRGELEQYF. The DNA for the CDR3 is TGTGCCAGCAGCTTAGTGGGCAGGGGTGAGCTCGAGCAGTACTTC.

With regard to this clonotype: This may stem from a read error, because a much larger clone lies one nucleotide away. The CDR3 DNA is TGTGCCAGCAGTTCGGGACTCCTAAGCCCTGGGGCCAACGTCCTGACTTTC. Protein: CASSSGLLSPGANVLTF. The chain links TRBV27 to TRBJ2-6; D is perhaps TRBD2 (6 bases). Trimming took 4 bases from V and 2 from J, leaving 15 bases between them. Germline V lookup: CDR1 MNHEY, CDR2 SMNVEV (reference sequence). The CDR3 runs to 17 residues.

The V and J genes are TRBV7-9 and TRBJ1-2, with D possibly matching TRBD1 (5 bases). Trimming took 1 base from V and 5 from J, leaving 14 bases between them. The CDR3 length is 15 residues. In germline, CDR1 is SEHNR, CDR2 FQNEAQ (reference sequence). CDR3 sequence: CASSLDRGGVYGYTF. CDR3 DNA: TGTGCCAGCAGCTTAGATCGGGGAGGGGTGTATGGCTACACCTTC.

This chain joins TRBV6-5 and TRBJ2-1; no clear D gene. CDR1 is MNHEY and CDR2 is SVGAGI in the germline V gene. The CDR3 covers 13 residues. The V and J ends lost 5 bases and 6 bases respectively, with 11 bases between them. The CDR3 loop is CASSESISNEQFF. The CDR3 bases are TGTGCCAGCAGTGAGTCGATAAGCAATGAGCAGTTCTTC.

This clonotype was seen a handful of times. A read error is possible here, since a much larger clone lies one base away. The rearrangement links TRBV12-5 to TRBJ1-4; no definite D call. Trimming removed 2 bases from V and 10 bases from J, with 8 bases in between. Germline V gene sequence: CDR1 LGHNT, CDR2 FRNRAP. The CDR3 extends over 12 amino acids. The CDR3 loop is CASGLPPRKLFF. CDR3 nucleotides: TGTGCTAGTGGTTTGCCTCCTAGAAAACTGTTTTTT.

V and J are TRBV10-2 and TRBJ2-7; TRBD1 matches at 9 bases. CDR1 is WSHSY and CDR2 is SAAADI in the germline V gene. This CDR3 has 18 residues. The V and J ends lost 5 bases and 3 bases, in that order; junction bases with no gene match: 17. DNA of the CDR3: TGCGCCAGCAGTCTTCTTACCGGGACAGGGATGGGCTACTACGAGCAGTACTTC. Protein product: CASSLLTGTGMGYYEQYF.

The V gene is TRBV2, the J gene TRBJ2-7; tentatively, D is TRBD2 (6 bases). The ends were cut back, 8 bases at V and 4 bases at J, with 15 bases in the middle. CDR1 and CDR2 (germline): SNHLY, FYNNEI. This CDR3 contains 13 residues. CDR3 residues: CASEGGNDYEQYF. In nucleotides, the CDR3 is TGTGCCAGCGAAGGAGGGAATGATTACGAGCAGTACTTC.

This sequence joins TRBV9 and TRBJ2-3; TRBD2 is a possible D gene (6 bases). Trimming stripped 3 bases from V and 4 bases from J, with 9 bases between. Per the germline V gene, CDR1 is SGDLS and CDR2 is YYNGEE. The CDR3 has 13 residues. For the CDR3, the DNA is TGTGCCAGCAGCGCCGGGACTTCAGATACGCAGTATTTT. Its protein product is CASSAGTSDTQYF.

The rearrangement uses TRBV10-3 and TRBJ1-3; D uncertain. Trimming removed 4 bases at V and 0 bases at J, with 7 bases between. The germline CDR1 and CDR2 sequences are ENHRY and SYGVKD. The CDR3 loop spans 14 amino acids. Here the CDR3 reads CAISGPASGNTIYF. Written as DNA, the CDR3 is TGTGCCATCAGTGGGCCAGCCTCTGGAAACACCATATATTTT.

This CDR3 is CASSPRVAGGPDTSTIYF. CDR3 sequence (DNA): TGTGCCAGCAGCCCCCGGGTAGCGGGGGGGCCAGATACGAGCACCATATATTTT. This chain uses TRBV9 with TRBJ1-3; TRBD1 is a possible D gene (6 bases). Germline lookup yields CDR1 SGDLS and CDR2 YYNGEE. CDR3 length: 18 amino acids. Trimming took 4 bases from V and 9 from J, leaving 29 bases between them.

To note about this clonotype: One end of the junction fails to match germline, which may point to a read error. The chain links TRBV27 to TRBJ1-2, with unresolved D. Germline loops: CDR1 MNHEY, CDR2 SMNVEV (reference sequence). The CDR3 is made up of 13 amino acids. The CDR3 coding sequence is TGTGCCAGCGGTTTCTCTGTTAACTATAGCTACACCTTC. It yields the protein CASGFSVNYSYTF.

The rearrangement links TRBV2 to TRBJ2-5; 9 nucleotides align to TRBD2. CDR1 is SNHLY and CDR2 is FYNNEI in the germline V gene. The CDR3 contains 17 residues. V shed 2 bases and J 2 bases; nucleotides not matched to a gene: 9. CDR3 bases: TGTGCCAGCAGTGAACAATCACGGCTAGCGGGGCAAGAGACCCAGTACTTC. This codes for CASSEQSRLAGQETQYF.

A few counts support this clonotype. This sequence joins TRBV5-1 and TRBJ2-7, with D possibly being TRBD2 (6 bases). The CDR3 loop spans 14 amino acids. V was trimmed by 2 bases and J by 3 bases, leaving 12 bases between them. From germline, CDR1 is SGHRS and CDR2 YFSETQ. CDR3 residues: CASSLNGGGYEQYF. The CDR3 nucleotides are TGCGCCAGCAGCTTAAACGGGGGTGGCTACGAGCAGTACTTC.

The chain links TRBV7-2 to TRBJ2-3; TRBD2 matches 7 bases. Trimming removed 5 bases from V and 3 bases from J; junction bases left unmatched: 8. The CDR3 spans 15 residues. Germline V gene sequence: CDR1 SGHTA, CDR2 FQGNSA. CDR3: CASSPGWGGTDTQYF. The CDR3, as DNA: TGTGCCAGCAGCCCCGGGTGGGGGGGTACAGATACGCAGTATTTT.

CDR3 sequence reads: CASTMEGTEAFF. The CDR3 DNA follows: TGTGCCAGCACCATGGAGGGGACTGAAGCTTTCTTT. The rearrangement links TRBV12-3 or TRBV12-4 to TRBJ1-1; TRBD1 might be the D (5 bases). The V and J ends lost 7 bases and 5 bases respectively, with 11 bases between them. CDR3 length: 12 amino acids.

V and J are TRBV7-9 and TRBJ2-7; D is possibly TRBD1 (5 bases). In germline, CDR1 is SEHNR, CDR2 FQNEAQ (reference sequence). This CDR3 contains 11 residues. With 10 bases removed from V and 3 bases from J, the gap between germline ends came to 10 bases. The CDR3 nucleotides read TGTGCCATGGGGCAGGGCTACGAGCAGTACTTC. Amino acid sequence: CAMGQGYEQYF.

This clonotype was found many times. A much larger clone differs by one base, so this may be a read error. CDR3 sequence (DNA): TGTGCCAGCGGCGAAGACCCGGCGAACACCGGGGAGCTGTTTTTT. Protein: CASGEDPANTGELFF. This sequence joins TRBV6-4 and TRBJ2-2; D unresolved. In germline, CDR1 is MRHNA, CDR2 SNTAGT. The CDR3 totals 15 residues. Trimming shortened V by 8 bases and J by 0 bases, and 13 bases separated the two germline ends.

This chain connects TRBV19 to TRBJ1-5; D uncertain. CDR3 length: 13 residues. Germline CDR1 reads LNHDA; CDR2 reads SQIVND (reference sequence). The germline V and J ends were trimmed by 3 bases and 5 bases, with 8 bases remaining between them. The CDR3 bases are TGTGCCAGTAGTATCGGGTGGGATCAGCCCCAGCATTTT. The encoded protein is CASSIGWDQPQHF.

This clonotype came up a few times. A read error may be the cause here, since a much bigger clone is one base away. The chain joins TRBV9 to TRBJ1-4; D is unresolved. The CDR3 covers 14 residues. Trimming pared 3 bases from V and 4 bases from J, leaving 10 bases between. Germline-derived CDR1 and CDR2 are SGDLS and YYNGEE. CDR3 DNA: TGTGCCAGCAGCGCCGAAGGACTTAATGAAAAACTGTTTTTT. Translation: CASSAEGLNEKLFF. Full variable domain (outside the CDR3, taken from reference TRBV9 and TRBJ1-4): DSGVTQTPKHLITATGQRVTLRCSPRSGDLSVYWYQQSLDQGLQFLIQYYNGEERAKGNILERFSAQQFPDLHSELNLSSLELGDSALYFCASSAEGLNEKLFFGSGTQLSVL.

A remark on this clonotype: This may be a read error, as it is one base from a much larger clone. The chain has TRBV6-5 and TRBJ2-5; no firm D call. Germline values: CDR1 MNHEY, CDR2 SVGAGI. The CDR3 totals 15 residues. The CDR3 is CASSSSILTQETRYF. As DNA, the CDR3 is TGTGCCAGCAGTTCCAGCATTCTAACCCAAGAGACCCGGTACTTC.

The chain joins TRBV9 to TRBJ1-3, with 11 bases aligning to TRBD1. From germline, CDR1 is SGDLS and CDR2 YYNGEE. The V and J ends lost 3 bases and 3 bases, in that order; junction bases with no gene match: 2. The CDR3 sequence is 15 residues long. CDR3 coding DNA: TGTGCCAGCAGCGAGGACAGGGGGCTTGGAAACACCATATATTTT. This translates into CASSEDRGLGNTIYF. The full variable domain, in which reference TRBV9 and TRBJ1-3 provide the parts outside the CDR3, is DSGVTQTPKHLITATGQRVTLRCSPRSGDLSVYWYQQSLDQGLQFLIQYYNGEERAKGNILERFSAQQFPDLHSELNLSSLELGDSALYFCASSEDRGLGNTIYFGEGSWLTVV.

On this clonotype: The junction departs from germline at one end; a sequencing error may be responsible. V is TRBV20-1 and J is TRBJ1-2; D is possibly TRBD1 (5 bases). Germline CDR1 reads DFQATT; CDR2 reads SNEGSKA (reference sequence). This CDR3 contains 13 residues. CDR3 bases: TGCAGTGCTAGTGACAGAAACGGCTATGGCCACACCTTC. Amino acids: CSASDRNGYGHTF.